These 14 T cell receptor beta chains were sequenced from one sample in a study of identical twins. A single record per CDR3 protein comes from TCRdb applying MiXCR to the 5' RACE reads. The profile shows around 1.7 million distinct CDR3 sequences, less than 35% of them singletons. The sequenced sample consisted of cord blood. The receptors were gathered from a newborn girl in good health.

Many counts were recorded for this clonotype. The V call is TRBV29-1, the J call TRBJ2-3; D is unclear. The V and J ends lost 6 bases and 1 base respectively, with 17 bases between them. The CDR3 covers 15 residues. Germline V CDR1 and CDR2: SQVTM, ANQGSEA. The DNA of the CDR3 is TGCAGCGTCGGACCCGGGTACGGACGCACAGATACGCAGTATTTT. This translates into CSVGPGYGRTDTQYF.

The rearrangement uses TRBV20-1 and TRBJ2-1, with 8 bases that match TRBD2. Per the germline V gene, CDR1 is DFQATT and CDR2 is SNEGSKA (reference sequence). The CDR3 consists of 15 residues. J was trimmed by 6 bases and V by 1 base; bases with no gene match: 8. The CDR3 nucleotides are TGCAGTGCTAGAGCGGGAACTAGCGGCCCCAATGAGCAGTTCTTC. The encoded protein is CSARAGTSGPNEQFF.

The chain combines TRBV30 with TRBJ2-1; 8 nucleotides align to TRBD2. The CDR3 runs 12 residues. Trimming removed 4 bases from V and 4 bases from J; junction bases left unmatched: 0. Germline V gene lookup returns CDR1 GTSNPN and CDR2 SVGIG (reference sequence). The CDR3 is CAWTSGYNEQFF. CDR3 nucleotide sequence: TGTGCCTGGACTAGCGGGTACAATGAGCAGTTCTTC.

The chain joins TRBV6-6 to TRBJ1-5; 7 bases are shared with TRBD1. The junction had 6 bases not matched to a gene; V was cut back by 3 bases and J by 7 bases. The CDR3 consists of 14 residues. CDR1 and CDR2 from the germline V gene are MNHNY and SVGAGI (reference sequence). The CDR3 reads CASSYETGRQPQHF. In DNA, the CDR3 is TGTGCCAGCAGTTATGAGACAGGGCGACAGCCCCAGCATTTT.

The CDR3: CASAFTGTVDEQFF. CDR3 nucleotide sequence: TGTGCCAGCGCTTTTACAGGGACAGTGGATGAGCAGTTCTTC. The chain combines TRBV2 with TRBJ2-1; 7 positions match TRBD1. The ends lost 8 bases at V and 8 bases at J; junction bases unmatched: 12. The germline gives CDR1 SNHLY, CDR2 FYNNEI. CDR3 length equals 14 residues.

A word on this clonotype: A read error may account for a junction end that differs from germline. CDR3 nucleotide sequence: TGTGCCGGCAGCTCCGACATTAGAGGGAATTCACCCCTCCACTTT. Amino acid sequence: CAGSSDIRGNSPLHF. This chain joins TRBV5-6 and TRBJ1-6, with D uncertain. CDR1 and CDR2 (germline): SGHDT, YYEEEE. The CDR3 contains 15 residues. Supplemented by reference TRBV5-6 and TRBJ1-6, the full variable domain reads DAGVTQSPTHLIKTRGQQVTLRCSPKSGHDTVSWYQQALGQGPQFIFQYYEEEERQRGNFPDRFSGHQFPNYSSELNVNALLLGDSALYLCAGSSDIRGNSPLHFGNGTRLTVT.

The rearrangement links TRBV12-3 or TRBV12-4 to TRBJ1-3, with a tentative D call TRBD1 (5 bases). The V gene lost 3 bases and the J gene lost 5 bases, with 11 bases spanning the gap. The CDR3 is 14 residues long. The CDR3 protein is CASSFSTARNTIYF. CDR3 DNA: TGTGCCAGCAGTTTCTCGACAGCTAGAAACACCATATATTTT.

The CDR3 is CASSYSEKGVFF. CDR3 DNA: TGTGCCAGCAGCTATTCCGAAAAGGGGGTTTTCTTT. The gene calls are TRBV5-6 and TRBJ1-1; D is possibly TRBD1 (6 bases). Germline V lookup: CDR1 SGHDT, CDR2 YYEEEE. CDR3 length: 12 amino acids. V lost 3 bases and J 13 bases, leaving 16 bases between the germline ends.

This clonotype was recorded a few times. This chain links TRBV20-1 with TRBJ2-4, with a tentative D call TRBD1 (5 bases). Germline V gene sequence: CDR1 DFQATT, CDR2 SNEGSKA (reference sequence). V lost 7 bases to trimming and J lost 4 bases, with 11 bases between them. The CDR3 extends over 12 amino acids. CDR3 sequence reads: CSVTVLKNIQYF. The CDR3 DNA is TGCAGTGTGACAGTTCTTAAAAACATTCAGTACTTC.

This clonotype was picked up a small number of times. V usage is TRBV5-1 and J usage is TRBJ2-1, with 12 nucleotides matching TRBD2. The CDR3 has 20 amino acids. The V gene's germline CDR1 is SGHRS and CDR2 YFSETQ. The J segment lost 0 bases and the V segment lost 4 bases, leaving 14 bases of the junction unmatched. The CDR3 DNA sequence: TGCGCCAGCAGCGCCCGGACTAGCGGGAAACGACTCAACTCCTACAATGAGCAGTTCTTC. This sequence encodes CASSARTSGKRLNSYNEQFF. Filled out from reference TRBV5-1 and TRBJ2-1, the complete variable domain reads KAGVTQTPRYLIKTRGQQVTLSCSPISGHRSVSWYQQTPGQGLQFLFEYFSETQRNKGNFPGRFSGRQFSNSRSEMNVSTLELGDSALYLCASSARTSGKRLNSYNEQFFGPGTRLTVL.

CDR3 loop: CASSLARGVHTIYF. DNA of the CDR3: TGTGCCAGCAGTTTAGCCAGGGGGGTGCACACCATATATTTT. The V gene is TRBV12-3 or TRBV12-4, the J gene TRBJ1-3, with 7 bases fitting TRBD1. After removal of 0 bases from V and 8 bases from J, the junction contained 4 bases not matched to a gene. This CDR3 comprises 14 residues.

The gene calls are TRBV4-1 and TRBJ1-1, with 7 bases identical to TRBD1. Germline values: CDR1 MGHRA, CDR2 YSYEKL. V trimming: 1 base; J trimming: 1 base; junction bases outside the gene matches: 6. CDR3 length equals 16 residues. The CDR3 region is CASSQAPGQRNTEAFF. Here the CDR3 DNA reads TGCGCCAGCAGCCAAGCTCCGGGACAGAGGAACACTGAAGCTTTCTTT.

The rearrangement joins TRBV29-1 to TRBJ2-3, with 7 nucleotides matching TRBD1. Trimming at V came to 7 bases and at J to 1 base, leaving 2 bases not matched to a gene. The CDR3 runs to 12 residues. Germline V gene data show CDR1 as SQVTM and CDR2 as ANQGSEA. Here the CDR3 DNA reads TGCAGCGACGGGACAGGCACAGATACGCAGTATTTT. It translates to CSDGTGTDTQYF.

The genes are TRBV5-5 and TRBJ1-2; a possible D gene is TRBD1 (5 bases). V gave up 4 bases and J gave up 2 bases, with 12 bases separating them. Germline assignment: CDR1 SGHKS and CDR2 YYEKEE (reference sequence). CDR3 size: 14 residues. CDR3 amino acids: CASSILAGNYGYTF. The CDR3 bases are TGTGCCAGCAGCATCCTGGCAGGGAACTATGGCTACACCTTC.